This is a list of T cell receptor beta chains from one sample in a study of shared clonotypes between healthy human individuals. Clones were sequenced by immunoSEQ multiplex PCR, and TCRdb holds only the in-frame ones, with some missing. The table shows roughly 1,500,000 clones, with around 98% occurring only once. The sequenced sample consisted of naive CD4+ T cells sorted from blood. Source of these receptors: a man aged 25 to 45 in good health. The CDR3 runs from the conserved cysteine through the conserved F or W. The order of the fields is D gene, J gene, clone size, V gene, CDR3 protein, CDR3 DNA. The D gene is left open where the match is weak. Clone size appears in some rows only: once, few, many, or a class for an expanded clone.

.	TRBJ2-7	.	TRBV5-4	CASSPGGEVGGYEQYF	TGTGCCAGCAGCCCCGGAGGGGAGGTAGGAGGCTACGAGCAGTACTTC
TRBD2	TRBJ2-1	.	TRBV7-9	CASLADSYNEQFF	TGTGCCAGCCTAGCGGATTCCTACAATGAGCAGTTCTTC
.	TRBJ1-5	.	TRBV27	CASRQGLGNQPQHF	TGTGCCAGCCGTCAGGGGTTAGGCAATCAGCCCCAGCATTTT
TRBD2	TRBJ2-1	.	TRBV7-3	CASSMNSGVSYNEQFF	TGTGCCAGCAGCATGAATAGCGGGGTCTCCTACAATGAGCAGTTCTTC
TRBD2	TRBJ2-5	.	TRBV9	CASSPPSGRDETQYF	TGTGCCAGCAGCCCCCCGAGCGGGAGGGATGAGACCCAGTACTTC
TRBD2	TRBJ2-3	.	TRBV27	CASSSGLADLSTDTQYF	TGTGCCAGCAGTTCGGGACTAGCGGACCTTAGCACAGATACGCAGTATTTT
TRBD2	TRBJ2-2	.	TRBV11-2	CASSRLAGGTGELFF	TGTGCCAGCAGCAGACTAGCGGGAGGCACCGGGGAGCTGTTTTTT
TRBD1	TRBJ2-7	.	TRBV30	CAWSWDRAYYEQYF	TGTGCCTGGAGTTGGGACAGGGCCTACTACGAGCAGTACTTC
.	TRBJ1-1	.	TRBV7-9	CASSLFRGRNTEAFF	TGTGCCAGCAGCTTATTTAGGGGCCGGAACACTGAAGCTTTCTTT
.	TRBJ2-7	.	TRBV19	CASTPSGSTYEQYF	TGTGCCAGTACCCCCTCGGGCAGTACCTACGAGCAGTACTTC
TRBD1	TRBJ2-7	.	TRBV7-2	CASSRNRDSSYEQYF	TGTGCCAGCAGCCGGAACCGGGACAGTTCCTACGAGCAGTACTTC
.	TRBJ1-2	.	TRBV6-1	CASTRAEPNYGYTF	TGTGCCAGCACCAGGGCGGAACCTAACTATGGCTACACCTTC
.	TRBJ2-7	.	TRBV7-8	CASSPSRVGYEQYF	TGTGCCAGCAGCCCATCGCGGGTAGGCTACGAGCAGTACTTC
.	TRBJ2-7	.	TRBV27	CASSQPGVDKYEQYF	TGTGCCAGCAGCCAGCCCGGGGTAGACAAGTACGAGCAGTACTTC
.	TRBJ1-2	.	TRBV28	CASSSGSLYGYTF	TGTGCCAGCAGCTCGGGTTCGTTATATGGCTACACCTTC
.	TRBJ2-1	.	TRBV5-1	CASTIGSSYNEQFF	TGCGCCAGCACTATAGGGAGCTCCTACAATGAGCAGTTCTTC
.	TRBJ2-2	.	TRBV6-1	CASSDPTGELFF	TGTGCCAGCAGTGACCCGACCGGGGAGCTGTTTTTT
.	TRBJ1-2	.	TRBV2	CASKTLATGGGYTF	TGTGCCAGCAAAACTCTGGCTACGGGTGGAGGCTACACCTTC
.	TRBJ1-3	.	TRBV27	CASSYSPGNTIYF	TGTGCCAGCAGTTATTCCCCTGGAAACACCATATATTTT
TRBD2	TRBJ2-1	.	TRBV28	CASFQRAGERDEQFF	TGTGCCAGCTTCCAACGGGCGGGAGAACGCGATGAGCAGTTCTTC
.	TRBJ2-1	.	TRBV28	CASSLRDFNEQFF	TGTGCCAGCAGTTTAAGGGACTTCAATGAGCAGTTCTTC
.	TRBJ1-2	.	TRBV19	CASRAGTPWTYGYTF	TGTGCCAGTAGAGCCGGGACCCCTTGGACCTACGGCTACACCTTC
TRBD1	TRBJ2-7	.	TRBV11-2	CASSFLGQASSYEQYF	TGTGCCAGCAGCTTCCTAGGACAGGCCAGCTCCTACGAGCAGTACTTC
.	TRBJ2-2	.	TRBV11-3	CASSSGTTNTGELFF	TGTGCCAGCAGCTCCGGGACCACGAACACCGGGGAGCTGTTTTTT
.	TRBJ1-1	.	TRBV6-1	CASSPQMNTEAFF	TGTGCCAGCAGTCCCCAGATGAACACTGAAGCTTTCTTT
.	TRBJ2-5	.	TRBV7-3	CASSLSIQETQYF	TGTGCCAGCAGCTTATCCATCCAAGAGACCCAGTACTTC
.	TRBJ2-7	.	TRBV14	CASSQDSRGPRHEQYF	TGTGCCAGCAGCCAAGATTCGCGGGGACCCAGGCACGAGCAGTACTTC
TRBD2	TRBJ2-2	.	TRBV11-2	CASSHLAGPNTGELFF	TGTGCCAGCAGCCATTTAGCGGGACCGAACACCGGGGAGCTGTTTTTT
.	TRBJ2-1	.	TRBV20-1	CSATGNEQFF	TGCAGTGCTACCGGTAATGAGCAGTTCTTC
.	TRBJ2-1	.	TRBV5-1	CASSLDIHNEQFF	TGCGCCAGCAGCTTGGATATACACAATGAGCAGTTCTTC
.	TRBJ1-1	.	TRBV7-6	CASSLGQGPRDTEAFF	TGTGCCAGCAGCTTAGGTCAGGGCCCGAGGGACACTGAAGCTTTCTTT
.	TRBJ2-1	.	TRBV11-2	CASSAGPEGGGYNEQFF	TGTGCCAGCAGCGCCGGCCCAGAAGGGGGGGGTTACAATGAGCAGTTCTTC
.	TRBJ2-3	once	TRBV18	CASQLIPRGTDTQYF	TGTGCCAGCCAGCTCATCCCCAGGGGCACAGATACGCAGTATTTT
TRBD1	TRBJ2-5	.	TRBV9	CASSPWTGGETQYF	TGTGCCAGCAGCCCCTGGACAGGGGGAGAGACCCAGTACTTC
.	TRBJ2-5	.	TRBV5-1	CASSLGQAVQETQYF	TGCGCCAGCAGCTTGGGACAGGCAGTTCAAGAGACCCAGTACTTC
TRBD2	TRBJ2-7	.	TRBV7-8	CASSPPRAGYEQYF	TGTGCCAGCAGCCCGCCACGAGCGGGGTACGAGCAGTACTTC
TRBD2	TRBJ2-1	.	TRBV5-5	CASSLISSGIEGNEQFF	TGTGCCAGCAGCTTGATTTCTAGCGGGATTGAGGGGAATGAGCAGTTCTTC
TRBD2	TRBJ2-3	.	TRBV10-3	CAISESGLADTQYF	TGTGCCATCAGTGAGTCGGGACTAGCGGATACGCAGTATTTT
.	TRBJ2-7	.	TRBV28	CASRLGTYEQYF	TGTGCCAGCAGGCTGGGAACATACGAGCAGTACTTC
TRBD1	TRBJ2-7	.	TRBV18	CASSPIGTGTGVHEQYF	TGTGCCAGCTCACCAATTGGTACCGGGACAGGGGTCCACGAGCAGTACTTC
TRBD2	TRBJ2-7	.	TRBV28	CASSSPAGGSYEQYF	TGTGCCAGCAGTTCGCCAGCGGGGGGCAGCTACGAGCAGTACTTC
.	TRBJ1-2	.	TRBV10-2	CASTGGVLYGYTF	TGCGCCAGCACCGGAGGGGTACTCTATGGCTACACCTTC
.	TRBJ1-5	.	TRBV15	CATSRRGPINQPQHF	TGTGCCACCAGCCGCCGAGGACCGATCAATCAGCCCCAGCATTTT
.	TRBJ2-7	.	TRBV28	CASEGGWSSYEQYF	TGTGCCAGTGAAGGCGGCTGGAGCTCCTACGAGCAGTACTTC
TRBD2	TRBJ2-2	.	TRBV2	CASKSRTSSGELFF	TGTGCCAGCAAATCCAGGACTAGCTCTGGGGAGCTGTTTTTT
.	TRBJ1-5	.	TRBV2	CASSEALHRVGNQPQHF	TGTGCCAGCAGTGAAGCGCTTCACAGGGTTGGCAATCAGCCCCAGCATTTT
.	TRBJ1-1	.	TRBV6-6	CASVQPPNTEAFF	TGTGCCAGCGTCCAACCCCCGAACACTGAAGCTTTCTTT
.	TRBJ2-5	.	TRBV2	CASSDRGETQYF	TGTGCCAGCAGTGACAGGGGAGAGACCCAGTACTTC